The rows below give T cell receptor beta chains drawn from one sample of a study of human T cells and chemical hapten exposure. TCRdb fed the RACE reads into MiXCR, producing one record per CDR3 protein. The table lists under 300,000 distinct CDR3 sequences, over 8% of them singletons, with approximately 2.3% in the top ten. The sequencing used whole blood, collected in connection with sensitization to the hapten diphenylcyclopropenone (DPC). The receptors were gathered from a woman aged 35 to 49 with alopecia areata. Some clones in this sample may be carry-over from other donors' samples. The CDR3 runs from the conserved cysteine through the conserved F or W.

V gene: TRBV20-1; J gene: TRBJ2-6; CDR3 protein: CSAGGTSSAGANVLTF
V gene: TRBV4-2; J gene: TRBJ2-7; CDR3 protein: CASSRGVRGQAYEQYF
V gene: TRBV20-1; J gene: TRBJ1-4; CDR3 protein: CSAKPPSRGIHEKLFF
V gene: TRBV4-1; J gene: TRBJ1-5; CDR3 protein: CASSQGIMEPQHF
V gene: TRBV9; J gene: TRBJ2-3; CDR3 protein: CASSSPLADTQYF
V gene: TRBV27; J gene: TRBJ1-1; CDR3 protein: CASSFRGTEAFF
V gene: TRBV30; J gene: TRBJ2-6; CDR3 protein: CAWGRNVAGANVLTF
V gene: TRBV7-9; J gene: TRBJ2-5; CDR3 protein: CASSLDVQETQYF
V gene: TRBV28; J gene: TRBJ2-5; CDR3 protein: CASSSGVQQETQYF
V gene: TRBV7-2; J gene: TRBJ1-2; CDR3 protein: CASSRAGTGGRYGYTF
V gene: TRBV4-3; J gene: TRBJ2-6; CDR3 protein: CASSPGDMSLSGANVLTF
V gene: TRBV12-3/TRBV12-4; J gene: TRBJ2-2; CDR3 protein: CASSFSGLAGPGELFF
V gene: TRBV6-2/TRBV6-3; J gene: TRBJ2-1; CDR3 protein: CASSYPGVDSYNEQFF
V gene: TRBV29-1; J gene: TRBJ2-1; CDR3 protein: CSVGTSGRKGSYNEQFF
V gene: TRBV7-2; J gene: TRBJ2-5; CDR3 protein: CASSFARRTAETQYF
V gene: TRBV7-3; J gene: TRBJ2-6; CDR3 protein: CASSPHASGANVLTF
V gene: TRBV20-1; J gene: TRBJ2-7; CDR3 protein: CSATSGSDPYEQYF
V gene: TRBV29-1; J gene: TRBJ1-5; CDR3 protein: CWRGAGNQPQHF
V gene: TRBV7-2; J gene: TRBJ1-4; CDR3 protein: CASSLRLPPGEKLFF
V gene: TRBV28; J gene: TRBJ1-4; CDR3 protein: CASSFGRDNEKLFF
V gene: TRBV6-5; J gene: TRBJ1-1; CDR3 protein: CASSYGLSNTEAFF
V gene: TRBV6-2/TRBV6-3; J gene: TRBJ2-7; CDR3 protein: CASSSPGYYEQYF
V gene: TRBV2; J gene: TRBJ1-5; CDR3 protein: CASSGGAGQGNQPQHF
V gene: TRBV4-2; J gene: TRBJ1-1; CDR3 protein: CASSQEKATEAFF
V gene: TRBV20-1; J gene: TRBJ1-1; CDR3 protein: CSARDDGGGLEAFF
V gene: TRBV20-1; J gene: TRBJ2-3; CDR3 protein: CSAALAGVKDTQYF
V gene: TRBV4-1; J gene: TRBJ2-7; CDR3 protein: CASSQVSRPSYEQYF
V gene: TRBV15; J gene: TRBJ2-7; CDR3 protein: CATSRDQAYEQYF
V gene: TRBV7-2; J gene: TRBJ1-5; CDR3 protein: CASSSRTGAFNQPQHF
V gene: TRBV28; J gene: TRBJ1-6; CDR3 protein: CASRTQVSYNSPLHF
V gene: TRBV10-3; J gene: TRBJ2-1; CDR3 protein: CAITGQEAGGLKTYNEQFF
V gene: TRBV6-5; J gene: TRBJ1-1; CDR3 protein: CASSSDRDRAFF
V gene: TRBV9; J gene: TRBJ2-3; CDR3 protein: CASSVVGSSSDTQYF
V gene: TRBV27; J gene: TRBJ1-2; CDR3 protein: CASSSPDRGNRGYTF
V gene: TRBV12-3/TRBV12-4; J gene: TRBJ1-1; CDR3 protein: CASRLGVSNTEAFF
V gene: TRBV6-5; J gene: TRBJ2-1; CDR3 protein: CASSYERDPRFAEQFF
V gene: TRBV28; J gene: TRBJ2-1; CDR3 protein: CASSFHGTPYNEQFF
V gene: TRBV12-3/TRBV12-4; J gene: TRBJ2-1; CDR3 protein: CASRPEGGGEQFF